These 26 T cell receptor beta chains were sequenced from one sample in a study of T cells in Graves' hyperthyroidism and ophthalmopathy. Amplification of TCR beta CDR3 regions was performed using RNA transcripts as template. A first-round RT-PCR of the TCR CDR3 used the HTBI primer set. TCRdb redid the calling of the multiplex PCR reads with MiXCR, one entry per CDR3 protein. The sample carries hundreds of thousands of distinct CDR3 sequences, under 25% recorded once. The sample consisted of blood. The receptors here all came from a man aged 30 to 45 with Graves' ophthalmopathy.

This CDR3 is CASSDTVGPEDDYEQYF. CDR3 DNA sequence: TGCGCCAGCAGTGATACCGTCGGGCCGGAGGATGACTACGAGCAGTACTTC. The J gene is TRBJ2-7, the V gene TRBV10-1; tentative D call: TRBD2 (5 bases). Germline V gives CDR1 WNHNN, CDR2 SYGVQD (reference sequence). The length of the CDR3 is 17 residues. The V end lost 3 bases, the J end lost 3 bases, and 21 bases lay between the germline ends.

This clonotype appeared many times. V usage is TRBV28 and J usage is TRBJ2-1, with TRBD2 matching over 13 bases. Germline assignment: CDR1 MDHEN and CDR2 SYDVKM. After removal of 6 bases from V and 6 bases from J, the junction contained 5 bases not matched to a gene. This CDR3 has 15 residues. The CDR3 sequence is CASSLTSGRANEQFF. The CDR3 bases are TGTGCCAGCAGCCTCACTAGCGGGAGGGCCAATGAGCAGTTCTTC.

This chain links TRBV12-3 or TRBV12-4 with TRBJ2-3; TRBD2 might be the D (5 bases). The CDR3 loop spans 15 amino acids. Trimming shortened V by 4 bases and J by 2 bases, and 13 bases separated the two germline ends. The CDR3 DNA is TGTGCCAGCAGTTACTCTCTAGCCCACACAGATACGCAGTATTTT. This codes for CASSYSLAHTDTQYF.

This clonotype has ten or more counts. V gene TRBV7-9 combines with J gene TRBJ2-5; D call uncertain. The CDR3 totals 11 residues. Trimming removed 0 bases at V and 7 bases at J, with 3 bases between. The germline V gene encodes CDR1 SEHNR and CDR2 FQNEAQ (reference sequence). This chain's CDR3 is CASSLATTQYF. As DNA, the CDR3 is TGTGCCAGCAGCTTAGCGACGACCCAGTACTTC. Drawing the rest from reference TRBV7-9 and TRBJ2-5, the complete variable domain is DTGVSQNPRHKITKRGQNVTFRCDPISEHNRLYWYRQTLGQGPEFLTYFQNEAQLEKSRLLSDRFSAERPKGSFSTLEIQRTEQGDSAMYLCASSLATTQYFGPGTRLLVL.

This clonotype was found a few times. The CDR3 DNA is TGTGCCAGCCGACCTGGGGGGAGAGTCACCCACGAGCAGTACTTC. It yields the protein CASRPGGRVTHEQYF. The chain combines TRBV6-1 with TRBJ2-7, with D possibly being TRBD2 (6 bases). Germline V gene data show CDR1 as MNHNS and CDR2 as SASEGT. The CDR3 spans 15 residues. V was shortened by 8 bases and J by 5 bases, with 22 bases between the two germline ends.

The CDR3 DNA is TGTGCCAGCAGCCAAGATCGACTAGCGGGGCTTGTTACGCAGTATTTT. Translation: CASSQDRLAGLVTQYF. The rearrangement joins TRBV13 to TRBJ2-3, with 11 bases fitting TRBD2. This CDR3 is 16 amino acids long. The germline V gene encodes CDR1 PRHDT and CDR2 FYEKMQ (reference sequence). V shed 5 bases, J shed 8 bases, and the junction held 12 bases outside the gene matches.

The chain is built from TRBV5-1 and TRBJ2-3; the D is unclear. Trimming stripped 0 bases from V and 0 bases from J, with 8 bases between. This CDR3 spans 15 amino acids. CDR1 is SGHRS, CDR2 YFSETQ, per germline. The DNA for the CDR3 is TGCGCCAGCAGCTTGGCTACAGCTAGCACAGATACGCAGTATTTT. Translating gives CASSLATASTDTQYF. The variable domain in full, completed from reference TRBV5-1 and TRBJ2-3, reads KAGVTQTPRYLIKTRGQQVTLSCSPISGHRSVSWYQQTPGQGLQFLFEYFSETQRNKGNFPGRFSGRQFSNSRSEMNVSTLELGDSALYLCASSLATASTDTQYFGPGTRLTVL.

The J gene is TRBJ2-7, the V gene TRBV5-5; tentatively, D is TRBD1 (6 bases). This CDR3 spans 17 amino acids. Trimming cost V 0 bases and J 4 bases, with 20 bases left between them. CDR1 is SGHKS, CDR2 YYEKEE, per germline (reference sequence). CDR3 sequence reads: CASSLVPSGQISYEQYF. The CDR3, as DNA: TGTGCCAGCAGCTTGGTTCCATCCGGACAGATCAGTTACGAGCAGTACTTC.

V and J are TRBV7-3 and TRBJ2-2; D is unresolved. The V end lost 5 bases, the J end lost 7 bases, and 8 bases lay between the germline ends. Germline-derived CDR1 and CDR2 are SGHTA and FQGTGA. The CDR3 consists of 12 residues. The CDR3: CASSGKVGELFF. The CDR3 DNA sequence: TGTGCCAGCAGCGGAAAGGTCGGGGAGCTGTTTTTT. The full variable domain, rest sourced from reference TRBV7-3 and TRBJ2-2, is GAGVSQTPSNKVTEKGKYVELRCDPISGHTALYWYRQSLGQGPEFLIYFQGTGAADDSGLPNDRFFAVRPEGSVSTLKIQRTERGDSAVYLCASSGKVGELFFGEGSRLTVL.

V usage is TRBV10-3 and J usage is TRBJ1-1, with D possibly TRBD1 on 6 matching bases. This CDR3 has 18 residues. Germline-derived CDR1 and CDR2 are ENHRY and SYGVKD. Trimming shortened V by 2 bases and J by 0 bases, and 19 bases separated the two germline ends. CDR3 region: CAISERQGRGGMNTEAFF. The CDR3, as DNA: TGTGCCATCAGTGAGAGGCAGGGGAGAGGTGGTATGAACACTGAAGCTTTCTTT.

This clonotype was observed a few times. This chain joins TRBV18 and TRBJ1-1, with 7 bases that match TRBD1. The CDR3 spans 14 residues. The germline V gene has CDR1 KGHSH and CDR2 LQKENI. V lost 8 bases and J lost 2; bases outside the gene matches: 8. CDR3 nucleotides: TGTGCCAGCAACTTAGGGACAGTCAACACTGAAGCTTTCTTT. Protein product: CASNLGTVNTEAFF.

The chain carries TRBV6-1 and TRBJ2-7; D possibly corresponds to TRBD2 (6 bases). The germline V and J ends were trimmed by 6 bases and 0 bases, with 12 bases remaining between them. CDR1 is MNHNS and CDR2 is SASEGT in the germline V gene. The CDR3 runs to 14 residues. The CDR3: CASRDLADSYEQYF. DNA for the CDR3: TGTGCCAGCAGAGATTTAGCGGACTCCTACGAGCAGTACTTC.

The table lists this clonotype with a few counts. The chain has TRBV7-2 and TRBJ2-7, with D perhaps TRBD1 or TRBD2 (6 bases each). The CDR3 is 15 amino acids. Per the germline V gene, CDR1 is SGHTA and CDR2 is FQGNSA. Trimming left V 0 bases short and J 3 bases short, with 12 bases between. The chain's CDR3 is CASSLATGGIYEQYF. The CDR3 DNA reads as TGTGCCAGCAGCTTAGCGACCGGGGGCATCTACGAGCAGTACTTC.

The rearrangement uses TRBV15 and TRBJ1-5; TRBD1 aligns across 8 bases. Germline V gene sequence: CDR1 LNHNV, CDR2 YYDKDF (reference sequence). V was clipped by 0 bases and J by 6 bases; unmatched bases: 10. The CDR3 totals 17 residues. The CDR3 here is CATSRDTWTGKRQPQHF. CDR3 coding DNA: TGTGCCACCAGCAGAGATACCTGGACAGGGAAGCGTCAGCCCCAGCATTTT.

This clonotype was seen repeatedly, ten times or more. J is TRBJ2-3 and V is TRBV2, with 10 positions matching TRBD2. The junction had 13 bases not matched to a gene; V was cut back by 5 bases and J by 2 bases. There are 18 residues in the CDR3. Germline V gene lookup returns CDR1 SNHLY and CDR2 FYNNEI. CDR3 coding DNA: TGTGCCAGCAGTTCGAATCTAGCGGGAGTTACCTACACAGATACGCAGTATTTT. It is translated as CASSSNLAGVTYTDTQYF.

This sequence joins TRBV27 and TRBJ2-3; the D gene is possibly TRBD2 (5 bases). The CDR3 has 18 amino acids. Trimming removed 5 bases from V and 2 bases from J, with 23 bases in between. The germline V gene has CDR1 MNHEY and CDR2 SMNVEV (reference sequence). CDR3 sequence: CASSDEGSKLFLTDTQYF. The CDR3 nucleotides read TGTGCCAGCAGTGACGAGGGTTCGAAGCTCTTCCTCACAGATACGCAGTATTTT.

Concerning this clonotype itself: A read error is possible here, since a much larger clone lies one base away. The chain uses TRBV11-2 and TRBJ2-1, with D hard to call. V lost 5 bases and J 8 bases, leaving 10 bases between the germline ends. This CDR3 comprises 12 residues. CDR1 is SGHAT and CDR2 is FQNNGV in the germline V gene. The CDR3 reads CASSPFVDEQFF. In nucleotides, the CDR3 is TGTGCCAGCAGCCCCTTCGTCGATGAGCAGTTCTTC.

The table lists this clonotype with a few counts. The chain employs TRBV28 and TRBJ2-1; 8 bases align to TRBD2. V lost 5 bases to trimming and J lost 4 bases; unmatched junction nucleotides: 7. This CDR3 has 15 amino acids. Germline-derived CDR1 and CDR2 are MDHEN and SYDVKM. CDR3 region: CASSPPPGGYNEQFF. The CDR3 DNA reads as TGTGCCAGCAGTCCCCCTCCGGGAGGGTACAATGAGCAGTTCTTC.

The CDR3 nucleotides are TGTGCCAGCAGTTTATTGCACCCGGGACAGGGAAACACCGGGGAGCTGTTTTTT. Translating it yields CASSLLHPGQGNTGELFF. The rearrangement joins TRBV27 to TRBJ2-2, with 9 bases matching TRBD1. This CDR3 is built from 18 residues. With 1 base clipped from V and 2 bases from J, the junction kept 8 bases outside the gene matches. Germline assignment: CDR1 MNHEY and CDR2 SMNVEV (reference sequence).

This chain joins TRBV5-6 and TRBJ1-5; D may be TRBD1 (6 bases). The CDR3 loop spans 14 amino acids. Trimming shortened V by 3 bases and J by 5 bases, and 12 bases separated the two germline ends. Looked up from germline, CDR1 is SGHDT and CDR2 is YYEEEE. The CDR3 here is CASSSIGGYQPQHF. In DNA, the CDR3 is TGTGCCAGCAGCTCCATAGGGGGATATCAGCCCCAGCATTTT.

The table lists this clonotype with many counts. The chain employs TRBV5-1 and TRBJ2-1, with D perhaps TRBD1 (5 bases). The V gene's germline CDR1 is SGHRS and CDR2 YFSETQ. The CDR3 totals 14 residues. Deletions cut 0 bases from V and 4 bases from J, with 8 bases between. The CDR3 DNA reads TGCGCCAGCAGCTTGGCTAGGGGATACAATGAGCAGTTCTTC. Its protein product is CASSLARGYNEQFF.

The genes are TRBV6-1 and TRBJ2-2; D perhaps matches TRBD1 (5 bases). Trimming stripped 8 bases from V and 6 bases from J, with 7 bases between. The CDR3 totals 11 residues. Germline CDR1 MNHNS, CDR2 SASEGT. The CDR3 loop reads CASVGAGELFF. The CDR3 DNA reads TGTGCCAGCGTAGGGGCCGGGGAGCTGTTTTTT.

This clonotype was counted between two and nine times. The CDR3 sequence: CASSPRSEQGNSPLHF. The CDR3 DNA sequence: TGCGCCAGCAGCCCCCGCTCCGAGCAGGGGAATTCACCCCTCCACTTT. The V and J genes are TRBV4-1 and TRBJ1-6; tentative D call: TRBD1 (6 bases). The CDR3 length is 16 residues. Per germline, CDR1 MGHRA and CDR2 YSYEKL. Trimming removed 4 bases at V and 7 bases at J, with 17 bases between.

This clonotype appeared a few times. This sequence joins TRBV6-2 or TRBV6-3 and TRBJ2-5; unclear D gene. This CDR3 contains 13 residues. Germline values: CDR1 MNHEY, CDR2 SVGEGT. V lost 5 bases to trimming and J lost 4 bases, with 11 bases between them. CDR3 DNA: TGTGCCAGCAGTCCCCAGGTACTAGAGACCCAGTACTTC. As protein: CASSPQVLETQYF.

J is TRBJ2-6 and V is TRBV6-1; D is uncertain. V gave up 6 bases and J gave up 0 bases, with 9 bases separating them. CDR3 size: 15 residues. Germline V gene data show CDR1 as MNHNS and CDR2 as SASEGT. For the CDR3, the DNA is TGTGCCAGCAGCTACTACAGCTCTGGGGCCAACGTCCTGACTTTC. Protein sequence: CASSYYSSGANVLTF.

Ten or more counts support this clonotype. The chain joins TRBV7-9 to TRBJ2-2; D may be TRBD1 or TRBD2 (5 bases each). Germline lookup yields CDR1 SEHNR and CDR2 FQNEAQ (reference sequence). The CDR3 is made up of 15 amino acids. V shed 3 bases and J shed 2 bases, with 10 bases lying between them. The CDR3: CASSFKGTNTGELFF. In DNA form, the CDR3 reads TGTGCCAGCAGCTTTAAGGGGACCAACACCGGGGAGCTGTTTTTT.